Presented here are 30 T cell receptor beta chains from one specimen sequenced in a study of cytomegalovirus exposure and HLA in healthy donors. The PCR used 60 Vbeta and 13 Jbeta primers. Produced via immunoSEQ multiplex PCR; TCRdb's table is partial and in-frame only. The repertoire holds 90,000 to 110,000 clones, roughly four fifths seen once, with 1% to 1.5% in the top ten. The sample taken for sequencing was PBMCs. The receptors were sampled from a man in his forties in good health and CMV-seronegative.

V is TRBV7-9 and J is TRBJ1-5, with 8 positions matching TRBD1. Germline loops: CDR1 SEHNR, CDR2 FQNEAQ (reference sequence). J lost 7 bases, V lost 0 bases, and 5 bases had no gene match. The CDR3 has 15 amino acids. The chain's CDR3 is CASSLAQQGEQPQHF. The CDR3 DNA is TGTGCCAGCAGCTTAGCGCAACAGGGGGAACAGCCCCAGCATTTT.

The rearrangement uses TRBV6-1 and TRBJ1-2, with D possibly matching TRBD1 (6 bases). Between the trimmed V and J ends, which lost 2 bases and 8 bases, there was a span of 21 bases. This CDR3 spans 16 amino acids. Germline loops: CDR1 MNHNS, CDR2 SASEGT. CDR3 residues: CASSETPGAFFYGYTF. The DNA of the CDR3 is TGTGCCAGCAGTGAAACGCCAGGGGCTTTTTTTTACGGCTACACCTTC.

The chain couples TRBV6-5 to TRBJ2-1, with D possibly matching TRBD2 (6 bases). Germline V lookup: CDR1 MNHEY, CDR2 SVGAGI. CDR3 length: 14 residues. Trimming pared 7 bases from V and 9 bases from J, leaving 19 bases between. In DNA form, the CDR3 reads TGTGCCAGCACCCCCCCCGGAGGGGCAGGTGAGCAGTTCTTC. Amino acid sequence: CASTPPGGAGEQFF.

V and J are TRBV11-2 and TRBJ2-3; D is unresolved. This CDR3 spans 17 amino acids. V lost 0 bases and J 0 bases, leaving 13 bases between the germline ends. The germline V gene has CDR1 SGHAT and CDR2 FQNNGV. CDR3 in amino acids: CASSLDRARTSTDTQYF. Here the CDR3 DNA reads TGTGCCAGCAGCTTAGATCGAGCGCGTACTAGCACAGATACGCAGTATTTT.

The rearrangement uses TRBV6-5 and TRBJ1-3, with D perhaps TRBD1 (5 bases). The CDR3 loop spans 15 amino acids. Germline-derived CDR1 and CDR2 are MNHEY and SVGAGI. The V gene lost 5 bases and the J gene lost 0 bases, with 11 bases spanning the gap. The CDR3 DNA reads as TGTGCCAGCAGTGTAACAGGTAGCTCTGGAAACACCATATATTTT. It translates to CASSVTGSSGNTIYF.

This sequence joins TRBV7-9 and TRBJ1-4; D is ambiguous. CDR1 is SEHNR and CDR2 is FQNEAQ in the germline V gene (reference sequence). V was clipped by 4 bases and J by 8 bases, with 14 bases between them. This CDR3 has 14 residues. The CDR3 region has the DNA TGTGCCAGCAGCTCCCTAGGGCGGGGAGAAAAACTGTTTTTT. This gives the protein CASSSLGRGEKLFF.

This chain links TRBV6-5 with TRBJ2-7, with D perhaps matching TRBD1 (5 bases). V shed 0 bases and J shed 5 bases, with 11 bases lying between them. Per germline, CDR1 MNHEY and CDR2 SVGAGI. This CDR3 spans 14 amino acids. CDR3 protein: CASSYSGRVHEQYF. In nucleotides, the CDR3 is TGTGCCAGCAGTTACTCCGGCAGGGTCCACGAGCAGTACTTC.

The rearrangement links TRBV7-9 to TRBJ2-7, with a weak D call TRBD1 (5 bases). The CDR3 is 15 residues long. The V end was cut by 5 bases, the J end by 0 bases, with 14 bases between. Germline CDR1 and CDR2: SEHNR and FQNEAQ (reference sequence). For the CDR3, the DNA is TGTGCCAGCAGCCCTTTTGACAGCAGCTCCTACGAGCAGTACTTC. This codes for CASSPFDSSSYEQYF.

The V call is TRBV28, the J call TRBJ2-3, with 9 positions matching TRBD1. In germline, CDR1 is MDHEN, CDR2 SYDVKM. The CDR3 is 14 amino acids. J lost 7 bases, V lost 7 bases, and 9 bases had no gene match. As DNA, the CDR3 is TGTGCCAGCAACTCCGGGACAGGGCGTTATACGCAGTATTTT. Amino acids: CASNSGTGRYTQYF. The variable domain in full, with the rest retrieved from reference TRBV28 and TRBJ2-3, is DVKVTQSSRYLVKRTGEKVFLECVQDMDHENMFWYRQDPGLGLRLIYFSYDVKMKEKGDIPEGYSVSREKKERFSLILESASTNQTSMYLCASNSGTGRYTQYFGPGTRLTVL.

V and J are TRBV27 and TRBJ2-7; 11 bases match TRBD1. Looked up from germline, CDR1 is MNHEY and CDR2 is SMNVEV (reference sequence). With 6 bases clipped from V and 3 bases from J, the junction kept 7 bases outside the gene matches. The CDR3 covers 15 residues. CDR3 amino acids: CASRLRDRGGYEQYF. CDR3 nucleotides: TGTGCCAGCAGACTCCGGGACAGGGGGGGCTACGAGCAGTACTTC.

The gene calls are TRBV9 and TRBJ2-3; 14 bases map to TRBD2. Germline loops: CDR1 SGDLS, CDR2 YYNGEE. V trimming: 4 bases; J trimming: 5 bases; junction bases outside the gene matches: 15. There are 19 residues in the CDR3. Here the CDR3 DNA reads TGTGCCAGCAGCTCCCCGGGACTAGCGGGAGTCCTGGGGGGAGATACGCAGTATTTT. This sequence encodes CASSSPGLAGVLGGDTQYF.

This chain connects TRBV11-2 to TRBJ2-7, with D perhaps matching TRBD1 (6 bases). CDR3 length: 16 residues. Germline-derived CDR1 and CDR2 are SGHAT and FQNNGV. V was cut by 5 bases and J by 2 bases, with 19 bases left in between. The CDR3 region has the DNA TGTGCCAGCAGCCTTGGACAGTTTGCTTCCACCTACGAGCAGTACTTC. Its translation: CASSLGQFASTYEQYF.

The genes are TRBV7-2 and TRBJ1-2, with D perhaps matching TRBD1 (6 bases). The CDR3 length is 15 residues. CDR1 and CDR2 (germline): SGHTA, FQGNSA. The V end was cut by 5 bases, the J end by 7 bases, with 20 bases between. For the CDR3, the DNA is TGTGCCAGCAGCGACACAGGGTTTGTCTTGCTTGGCTACACCTTC. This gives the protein CASSDTGFVLLGYTF. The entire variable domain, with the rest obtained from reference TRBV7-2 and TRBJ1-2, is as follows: GAGVSQSPSNKVTEKGKDVELRCDPISGHTALYWYRQSLGQGLEFLIYFQGNSAPDKSGLPSDRFSAERTGGSVSTLTIQRTQQEDSAVYLCASSDTGFVLLGYTFGSGTRLTVV.

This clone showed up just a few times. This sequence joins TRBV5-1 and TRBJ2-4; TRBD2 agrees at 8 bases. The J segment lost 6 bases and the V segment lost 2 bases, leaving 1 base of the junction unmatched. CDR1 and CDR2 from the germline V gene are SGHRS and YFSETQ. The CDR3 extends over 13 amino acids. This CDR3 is CASSFREGNIQYF. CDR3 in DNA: TGCGCCAGCAGCTTCCGGGAGGGAAACATTCAGTACTTC.

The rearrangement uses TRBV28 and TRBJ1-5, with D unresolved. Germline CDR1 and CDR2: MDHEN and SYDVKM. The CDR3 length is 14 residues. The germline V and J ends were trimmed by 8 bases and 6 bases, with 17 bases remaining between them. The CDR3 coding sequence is TGTGCCAGCCATCTGGAGGGTTCCTCTCAGCCCCAGCATTTT. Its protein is CASHLEGSSQPQHF.

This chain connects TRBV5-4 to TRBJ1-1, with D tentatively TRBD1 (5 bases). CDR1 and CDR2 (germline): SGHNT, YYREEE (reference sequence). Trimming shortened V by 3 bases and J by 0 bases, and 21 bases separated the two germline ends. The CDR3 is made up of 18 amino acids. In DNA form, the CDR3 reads TGTGCCAGCAGCTCCTACTCCGCAAGGGGACTGCTGAACACTGAAGCTTTCTTT. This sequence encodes CASSSYSARGLLNTEAFF. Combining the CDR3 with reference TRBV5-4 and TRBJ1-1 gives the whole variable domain ETGVTQSPTHLIKTRGQQVTLRCSSQSGHNTVSWYQQALGQGPQFIFQYYREEENGRGNFPPRFSGLQFPNYSSELNVNALELDDSALYLCASSSYSARGLLNTEAFFGQGTRLTVV.

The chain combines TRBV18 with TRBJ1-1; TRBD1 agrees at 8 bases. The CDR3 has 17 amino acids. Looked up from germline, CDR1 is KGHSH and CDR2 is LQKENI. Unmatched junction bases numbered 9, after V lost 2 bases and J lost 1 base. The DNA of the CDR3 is TGTGCCAGCTCACCATCCGGACAGGGTTGGGGGAACACTGAAGCTTTCTTT. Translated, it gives CASSPSGQGWGNTEAFF.

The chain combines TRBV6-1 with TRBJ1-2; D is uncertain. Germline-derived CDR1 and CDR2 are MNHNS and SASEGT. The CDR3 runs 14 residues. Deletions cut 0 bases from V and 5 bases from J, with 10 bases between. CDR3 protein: CASSEASQKYGYTF. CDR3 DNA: TGTGCCAGCAGTGAAGCTAGCCAGAAGTATGGCTACACCTTC.

Here the CDR3 DNA reads TGCGCCAGCCACCTAGGGACAGGGATTACTGAAGCTTTCTTT. The encoded protein is CASHLGTGITEAFF. The genes are TRBV10-2 and TRBJ1-1; the match to TRBD1 covers 9 bases. V lost 8 bases to trimming and J lost 5 bases; unmatched junction nucleotides: 9. The CDR3 totals 14 residues. CDR1 is WSHSY, CDR2 SAAADI, per germline.

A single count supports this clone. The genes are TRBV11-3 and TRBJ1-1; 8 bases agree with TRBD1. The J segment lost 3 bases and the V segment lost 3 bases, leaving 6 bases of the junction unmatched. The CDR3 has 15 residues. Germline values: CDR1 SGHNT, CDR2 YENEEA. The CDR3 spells CASSLPLQGDTEAFF. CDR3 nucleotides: TGTGCCAGCAGCTTGCCCCTACAGGGGGACACTGAAGCTTTCTTT.

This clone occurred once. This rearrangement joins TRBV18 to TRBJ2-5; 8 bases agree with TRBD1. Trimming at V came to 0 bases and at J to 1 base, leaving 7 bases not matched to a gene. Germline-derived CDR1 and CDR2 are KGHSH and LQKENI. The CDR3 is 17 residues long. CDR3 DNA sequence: TGTGCCAGCTCACCACCAGGCAGGGGGCGCAGCCAAGAGACCCAGTACTTC. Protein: CASSPPGRGRSQETQYF.

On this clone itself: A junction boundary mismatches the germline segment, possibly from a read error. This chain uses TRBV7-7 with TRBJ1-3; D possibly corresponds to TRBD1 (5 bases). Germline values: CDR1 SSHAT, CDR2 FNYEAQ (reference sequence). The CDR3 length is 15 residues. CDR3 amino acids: CASSKTGTSGNTIYF. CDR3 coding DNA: TGTGCTAGCAGCAAGACCGGGACTTCAGGAAACACCATATATTTT.

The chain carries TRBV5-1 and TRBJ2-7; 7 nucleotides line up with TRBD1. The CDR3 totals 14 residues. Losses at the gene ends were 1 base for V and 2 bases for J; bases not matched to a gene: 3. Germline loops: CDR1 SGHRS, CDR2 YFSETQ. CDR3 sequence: CASSLSGGTYEQYF. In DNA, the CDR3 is TGCGCCAGCAGCTTGTCAGGGGGAACCTACGAGCAGTACTTC.

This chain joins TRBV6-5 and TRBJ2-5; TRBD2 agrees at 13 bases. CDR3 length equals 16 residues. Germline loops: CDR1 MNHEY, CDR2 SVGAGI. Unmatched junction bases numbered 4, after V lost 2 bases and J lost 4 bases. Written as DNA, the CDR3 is TGTGCCAGCAGTTACGGACTAGCGGGAGACCCAGAGACCCAGTACTTC. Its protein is CASSYGLAGDPETQYF.

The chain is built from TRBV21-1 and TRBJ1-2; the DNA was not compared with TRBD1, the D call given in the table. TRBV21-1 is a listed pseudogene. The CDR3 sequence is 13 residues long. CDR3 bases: TGTGCCAGCCCCAGGGTTTTCGGCTATGGCTACACCTTC. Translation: CASPRVFGYGYTF.

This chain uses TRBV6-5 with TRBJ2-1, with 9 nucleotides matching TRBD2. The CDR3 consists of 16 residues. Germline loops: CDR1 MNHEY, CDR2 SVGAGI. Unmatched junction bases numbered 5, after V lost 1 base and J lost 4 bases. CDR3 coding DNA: TGTGCCAGCAGTTACTTAGCGGGGGAACTTTACAATGAGCAGTTCTTC. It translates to CASSYLAGELYNEQFF.

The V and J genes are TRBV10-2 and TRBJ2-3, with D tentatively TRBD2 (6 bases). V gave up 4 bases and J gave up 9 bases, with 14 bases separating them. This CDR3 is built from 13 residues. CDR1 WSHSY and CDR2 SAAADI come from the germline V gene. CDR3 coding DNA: TGCGCCAGCAGTGCTCTGGACTACCAAACGCAGTATTTT. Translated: CASSALDYQTQYF.

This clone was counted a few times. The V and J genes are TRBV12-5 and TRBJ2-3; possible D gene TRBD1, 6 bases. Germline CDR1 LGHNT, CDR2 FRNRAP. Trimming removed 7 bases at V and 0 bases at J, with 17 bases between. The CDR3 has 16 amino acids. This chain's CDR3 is CASALGASQSTDTQYF. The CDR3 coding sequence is TGTGCTAGTGCCCTGGGGGCTAGTCAAAGCACAGATACGCAGTATTTT.

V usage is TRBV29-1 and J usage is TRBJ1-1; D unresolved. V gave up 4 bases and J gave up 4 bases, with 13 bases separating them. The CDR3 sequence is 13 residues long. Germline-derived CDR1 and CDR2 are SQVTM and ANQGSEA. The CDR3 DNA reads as TGCAGCGTTGCCGCCGGGTTTCGCACTGAAGCTTTCTTT. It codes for CSVAAGFRTEAFF.

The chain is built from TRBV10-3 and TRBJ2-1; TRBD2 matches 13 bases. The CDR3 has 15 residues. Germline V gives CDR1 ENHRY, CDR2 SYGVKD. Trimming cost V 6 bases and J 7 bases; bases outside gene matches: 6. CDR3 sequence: CAISPLAGGPNEQFF. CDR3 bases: TGTGCCATCAGCCCACTAGCGGGAGGGCCTAATGAGCAGTTCTTC.